This T cell receptor (beta chain) is drawn from a study of T cell responses to AZD1222 COVID-19 vaccine (dated by TCRdb to about 2021). About the full investigation: AZD1222 recipients given second doses at about 4 weeks or at about 12 weeks were pooled, since spike-specific TCR depth and breadth were not found to differ between the two schedules. A total of over 230 trial participants underwent TCR sequencing, of whom about 210 had received two doses of AZD1222 and 26 had received two doses of the MenACWY control vaccine. Enrollment into the trials was organized by age into subgroups of 18-55, 56-69 and 70-plus years, and those subgroups contained approximately 160, 26 and 62 TCR-sequenced participants, respectively.

The CDR3 regions of human TCRbeta chains were subjected to immunosequencing. Per the original workflow: Repertoire TCRs were matched against a reference library of SARS-CoV-2-specific TCRs generated with the MIRA antigen-specificity platform. Breadth meant the fraction of unique TCRs that were SARS-CoV-2-associated, whereas depth meant the fraction of total T cells that were SARS-CoV-2-associated. Using the MIRA data, each spike-specific TCR was mapped to the spike region that the TCR reacts to and placed in a CD4 or CD8 class. Log10-transformed breadth and depth values were compared by one-way ANOVA with Sidak's multiple comparisons tests. TCRdb mirrors the immuneACCESS table, restricted to in-frame sequences. Some clones are absent from its copies; in checked studies, under half trace to an unresolved V gene, and the reason for the others is unknown. V and J calls plus clone size are reproduced from that table; the DNA served to infer D and trimming. For this sample the table gives about 180,000 clones, of which about nine tenths were detected only once. Jointly, the top ten make up over 1.5% of the sample.

The intended sense of this specimen's time point label: baseline before first vaccination. Vaccinee samples came from UK trials COV001 and COV002, including a single-blind randomized controlled phase 2/3 trial of AZD1222 (ChAdOx1 nCoV-19) in healthy adults. For TCRbeta chain sequencing, PBMC samples from trial participants were taken at day 0 and at day 28 after the second dose. V and J are truncated by 5 bases and 4 bases respectively, leaving an intervening sequence of 12 bases. The germline V gene (reference sequence) gives CDR1 as LNHDA and CDR2 as SQIVND. The CDR3 contains 13 residues, cysteine and phenylalanine counted. The read is trimmed to its CDR3 DNA, 39 bases read in frame from base 1. What the study reported, not specific to this receptor: Conclusions about previously exposed vaccinees are limited because only five to seven AZD1222 recipients were SARS-CoV-2 seropositive at baseline. In the small 56-69-year group, the increase in depth fell short of significance, most likely because of low power. Because no samples from the day 14 peak response were available, repertoires could be characterized only after the peak T cell response. Reportedly, almost half of the unique spike-specific TCRs recognized epitopes lying outside the regions that are mutated in the B.1.351 and B.1.1.7 variants. The whole spike protein was spanned by vaccine-associated CD4 TCRs, and dominant responses were seen in regions 160-218 and 743-854. Most participants were white British and females outnumbered males, and the authors suggested that clonal diversity may have been underestimated. A significant rise in spike-specific TCR breadth and depth was observed after two AZD1222 doses relative to day 0 and relative to MenACWY recipients.

Turning to this clone: No cognate antigen has been identified for it. Base qualities are missing; no much larger clone stands one base away.

This specimen consisted of peripheral blood, obtained on day 0 of AZD1222 vaccination. The clonotype was recovered from an adult in good health. The chain joins TRBV19 to TRBJ2-7; the D gene identity is not certain. The CDR3 loop reads CASSPDPFYEQYF. The DNA reads as follows: TGTGCCAGTAGTCCCGACCCATTTTACGAGCAGTACTTC.